Listed below are T cell receptor beta chains from one sample, sequenced in a study of cytomegalovirus exposure and HLA in healthy donors. TCRdb's copy holds only in-frame clones and misses some; the assay was immunoSEQ multiplex PCR. The data show 110,000 or so clones, approximately 82% seen once. The specimen sequenced was PBMCs. These receptors were taken from a man aged 35 to 55 in good health and CMV-seropositive. Each CDR3 is given with its conserved first and last residue. D genes are given only for firm matches.

D	V	J	CDR3	DNA
.	TRBV21-1	TRBJ2-5	CASSTKCLGQGKETQYF	TGTGCCAGCAGCACTAAGTGCCTAGGACAGGGTAAAGAGACCCAGTACTTC
TRBD1	TRBV4-3	TRBJ2-1	CASGTGYNEQFF	TGCGCCAGCGGGACAGGTTACAATGAGCAGTTCTTC
.	TRBV6-5	TRBJ2-1	CASHRESSYNEQFF	TGTGCCAGTCACAGGGAAAGCTCCTACAATGAGCAGTTCTTC
.	TRBV29-1	TRBJ2-5	CSAGGPPRETQYF	TGCAGCGCCGGGGGTCCCCCCCGAGAGACCCAGTACTTC
.	TRBV2	TRBJ2-3	CASSETGTPMNPQYF	TGTGCCAGCAGTGAAACAGGGACCCCCATGAATCCGCAGTATTTT
.	TRBV9	TRBJ1-5	CASSQGQGNQPQHF	TGTGCCAGCAGTCAAGGGCAGGGGAATCAGCCCCAGCATTTT
.	TRBV28	TRBJ2-3	CASSPGHPTDTQYF	TGTGCCAGCAGCCCAGGACACCCCACAGATACGCAGTATTTT
.	TRBV7-2	TRBJ1-5	CASSLEEGSNQPQHF	TGTGCCAGCAGCTTAGAAGAGGGCAGCAATCAGCCCCAGCATTTT
.	TRBV19	TRBJ1-2	CASSIGTGLGVGYTF	TGTGCCAGTAGTATAGGTACAGGGCTCGGGGTTGGCTACACCTTC
.	TRBV7-9	TRBJ1-5	CASSPGRERGNQPQHF	TGTGCCAGCAGCCCTGGGAGGGAGAGGGGCAATCAGCCCCAGCATTTT
TRBD1	TRBV2	TRBJ2-4	CASSENRGATKNIQYF	TGTGCCAGCAGTGAAAACAGGGGCGCGACCAAAAACATTCAGTACTTC